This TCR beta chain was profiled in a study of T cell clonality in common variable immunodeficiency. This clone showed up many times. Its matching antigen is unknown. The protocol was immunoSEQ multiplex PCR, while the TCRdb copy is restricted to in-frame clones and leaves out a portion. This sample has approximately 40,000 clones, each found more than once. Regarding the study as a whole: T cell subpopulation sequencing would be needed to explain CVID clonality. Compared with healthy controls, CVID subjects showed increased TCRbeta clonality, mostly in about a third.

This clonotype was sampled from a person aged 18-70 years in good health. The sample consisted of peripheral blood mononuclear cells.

CDR3 bases read: TGCGCCAGCAGTGAGTTACAGGGGAACACCGGGGAG. Its protein is CASSELQGNTGE. The entire CDR3 protein reads CASSELQGNTGELFF. The chain couples TRBV10-1 to TRBJ2-2; D perhaps matches TRBD1 (6 bases). The read terminates 3 residues ahead of where the CDR3 ends, so the germline J gene completes it. Deletions cut 1 base from V and 1 base from J, with 7 bases between. CDR1 is WNHNN and CDR2 is SYGVQD in the germline V gene (reference sequence). The CDR3 spans 15 residues.